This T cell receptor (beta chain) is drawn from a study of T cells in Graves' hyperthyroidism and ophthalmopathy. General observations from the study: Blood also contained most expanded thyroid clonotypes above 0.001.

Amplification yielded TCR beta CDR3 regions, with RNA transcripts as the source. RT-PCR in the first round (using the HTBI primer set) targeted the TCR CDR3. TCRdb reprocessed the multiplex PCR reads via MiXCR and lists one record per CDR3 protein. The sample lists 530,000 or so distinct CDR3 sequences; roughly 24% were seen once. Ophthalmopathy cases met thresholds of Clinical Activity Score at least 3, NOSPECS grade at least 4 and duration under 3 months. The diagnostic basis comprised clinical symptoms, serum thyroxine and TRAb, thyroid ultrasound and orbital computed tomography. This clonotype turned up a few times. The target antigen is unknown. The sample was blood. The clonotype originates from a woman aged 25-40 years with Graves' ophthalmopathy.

As DNA, the CDR3 is TGTGCCAGCTCCCGGGGGCGCGACAGCAATCAGCCCCAGCATTTT. Translation gives CASSRGRDSNQPQHF. The rearrangement uses TRBV18 and TRBJ1-5; TRBD1 might be the D (6 bases). The CDR3 loop spans 15 amino acids. The ends were cut back, 6 bases at V and 1 base at J, with 13 bases in the middle. Germline CDR1 reads KGHSH; CDR2 reads LQKENI.